This TCR beta chain was identified during a study of shared clonotypes between healthy human individuals (dated by TCRdb to 2020 to 2022). Background on the whole study: The cohort comprised two women and three men aged 18 to 49 years. For each donor, CD4 naive and CD4 memory were each run on three plates, CD8 naive on two plates, and CD8 memory on one plate. To estimate repertoire size and how much clonotype sharing occurs between individuals, the study deeply sequenced the blood TCR repertoires of five healthy adults. Different laboratories and diverse techniques were used to prepare libraries and sequence TCR repertoires, to increase sequencing depth and limit assay-specific biases. Each donor's leukapheresis produced roughly between about 0.85 and 10 billion PBMCs.

This clone was seen just once. Its target antigen remains unknown. The sample holds no much larger clone one base away, and base qualities are not on file. Support from one read is weak. Healthy HIV-negative adults with no recently reported acute infections or vaccinations were included as donors. Only Caucasian adults living in Nashville, Tennessee, USA were represented among the donors. CD8 memory samples consisted of magnetically selected CD45RO+ cells combined with CCR7-negative CD45RA+ effector memory (TemRA) cells. After blood collection by leukapheresis, PBMCs were isolated using Ficoll-Histopaque density gradient centrifugation and then cryopreserved in the vapor phase of liquid nitrogen. Purity and quantity of every magnetically sorted T cell population were checked by analytical flow cytometry. Genomic DNA was isolated from every sorted fraction and measured by UV absorbance on a Nanodrop 2000c.

TCR CDR3 regions were amplified from genomic DNA by multiplex PCR using the deep immunoSEQ assay. For each cell subset, the extracted genomic DNA was distributed evenly across all wells of several immunoSEQ 96-well plates, and each plate served as one replicate. For sorted subsets, each replicate PCR was loaded with approximately 0.2 ug genomic DNA, equivalent to about 33,000 T cell genomes. The purified libraries were quantified using a Qubit 3.0 fluorometer, sized with a Bioanalyzer 2100, and then quantified again using the KAPA Library Quantification kit. Every immunoSEQ 96-well plate was sequenced on a separate single-read 150-cycle Illumina NextSeq 550 flow cell. The paper's data handling went like this. Because only junctional sequences without quality scores were contained in the immunoSEQ output, filtering matching that applied to full-length reads could not be performed. To assign V/J genes and CDR3, sequences were annotated against IMGT germline references using PyIR, a Python wrapper for IgBLAST v1.9. Reads with weak V/J assignments (E-value above 1e-6), missing CDR3, stop codons, out-of-frame junctions, or ambiguous translated residues were removed. V3J clonotypes were defined by identical inferred V gene, J gene, and CDR3 amino acid sequence. The percentage overlap between two repertoires was calculated by dividing the number of shared unique clonotypes by the size of the smaller repertoire. Richness of each repertoire was evaluated using RTK rarefaction, the Chao1 estimator, and Recon v2.1 estimates of unobserved clonotypes. Generation probabilities for all TCRbeta clonotypes obtained by the gDNA method from a handful of donors were computed using OLGA. TCRdb carries this immuneACCESS record with in-frame sequences only. Its versions omit some clonotypes, under half of them owing to an unresolved V gene in the studies checked, with the rest unexplained. V, J and clone size are those of that table, while D and trimming were read from the DNA. For this sample there are around 100,000 clones; around 67% appear just once. Approximately 49% of the sample lies in the top ten.

The study at large found these results: Even with the large sequencing depth, rarefaction of the sorted-subset datasets indicated that sequencing was incomplete. Sharing across several donors was observed for about 5% of naive CD4, under 4% of naive CD8, roughly 2.3% of memory CD4, and about 0.4% of memory CD8 clonotypes. Based on pairwise subsampling, the degree of clonotype sharing among donors was expected to be affected by sequencing depth. Naive subsets generally had larger estimated clonotype richness than memory subsets. Only blood was sampled, and tissue TCR repertoires likely differ from those in blood. Clonotypes shared by all four sorted-subset donors showed higher generation probabilities than non-shared clonotypes. The genetic and exposure-history diversity represented was limited by the small number of donors.

At the junction V is shortened by 7 bases and J by 7 bases; bases outside the gene matches: 10. CDR3 length: 14 amino acids, cysteine to phenylalanine. Only CDR3 DNA remains: 42 bases, in frame from the first base. The germline V gene specifies MNHNS as CDR1 and SASEGT as CDR2. This receptor was obtained from a man aged 25-40 years in good health. The sample was memory CD8+ T cells sorted from blood. This specimen's cell subset or site label, per the study, means: CD45RO+ cells pooled with CCR7-negative TemRA cells. The chain is assembled from TRBV6-1 and TRBJ2-7; TRBD2 fits 10 bases in the junction. CDR3 protein: CASTRQREGSEQYF. The sequenced DNA is TGTGCCAGCACCAGACAGCGGGAGGGGAGTGAGCAGTACTTC.